These 21 T cell receptor beta chains were sequenced from one sample in a study of regulatory T cells in long-lasting Graves disease (dated by TCRdb to about 2021). Library preparation used multiplex PCR. The sequencer listed for this sample is Illumina HiSeq 4000. TCR beta libraries were built with iRepertoire HTBI primers and Arm-PCR amplification of CDR3 regions. TCRdb itself trimmed the public reads at Q25 with fastp, ran MiXCR and retained productive beta chains. CDR3 protein duplicates are merged, each entry listing the most common genes and DNA. The sample yields around 450,000 distinct CDR3 sequences; 14% to 15% were counted once. 7.8% of the sample comes from the top ten. In light of the paper, this sample's time point label describes: newly diagnosed GD, antithyroid drugs for less than 3 months. For both TCR sequencing and RNA sequencing, RNA was extracted from PBMCs in TRIzol. These data were also reused for a study on T cells in Graves' hyperthyroidism and ophthalmopathy.

The sequenced sample was peripheral blood mononuclear cells (PBMCs), obtained at new diagnosis, from a patient treated with antithyroid drugs. Receptors were obtained from a woman aged 40 to 55 with Graves disease. Donor details come from another sample of the same person, matched by shared clones.

This clonotype was detected ten times or more. This chain links TRBV10-3 with TRBJ1-1, with unresolved D. Trimming shortened V by 6 bases and J by 0 bases, and 8 bases separated the two germline ends. CDR1 is ENHRY, CDR2 SYGVKD, per germline. There are 13 residues in the CDR3. The CDR3 DNA follows: TGTGCCATCAGAAGGGAGTTGAACACTGAAGCTTTCTTT. Its protein is CAIRRELNTEAFF.

In this sample, this clonotype turned up many times. V is TRBV7-2 and J is TRBJ1-4; TRBD1 aligns across 7 bases. The V and J ends lost 5 bases and 3 bases, in that order; junction bases with no gene match: 6. CDR3 length equals 15 residues. Germline loops: CDR1 SGHTA, CDR2 FQGNSA. The CDR3 spells CASSPTGVANEKLFF. The CDR3 DNA is TGTGCCAGCAGCCCAACAGGGGTGGCTAATGAAAAACTGTTTTTT.

To note about this clonotype: A read error may be the cause here, since a much bigger clone is one base away. The chain joins TRBV19 to TRBJ2-2, with 15 bases identical to TRBD2. The length of the CDR3 is 19 residues. Germline V lookup: CDR1 LNHDA, CDR2 SQIVND (reference sequence). The CDR3 coding sequence is TGTGCCAATAGTTTGGCTCCGGGACTAGCGGGAGGTGGGGCCGGGGAGCTGTTTTTT. It encodes CANSLAPGLAGGGAGELFF.

Ten or more counts support this clonotype. V is TRBV10-2 and J is TRBJ1-5, with 9 bases identical to TRBD1. J gave up 6 bases and V 3 bases, and 6 bases lay outside the gene matches. CDR1 and CDR2 from the germline V gene are WSHSY and SAAADI. This CDR3 has 15 amino acids. CDR3 region: CASSDLQGAGQPQHF. CDR3 DNA sequence: TGCGCCAGCAGTGACCTACAGGGGGCCGGTCAGCCCCAGCATTTT.

This clonotype was found a few times. J is TRBJ1-6 and V is TRBV28; perhaps TRBD1 as D (5 bases). V lost 5 bases and J lost 5, with 10 bases in between. This CDR3 spans 14 amino acids. Germline V lookup: CDR1 MDHEN, CDR2 SYDVKM. The CDR3 spells CASSPGTDNSPLHF. CDR3 DNA sequence: TGTGCCAGCAGTCCCGGGACGGATAATTCACCCCTCCACTTT.

This clonotype was seen a few times. The chain links TRBV9 to TRBJ2-3; 11 positions match TRBD2. CDR3 length: 18 residues. V trimming: 0 bases; J trimming: 4 bases; junction bases outside the gene matches: 10. The germline V gene has CDR1 SGDLS and CDR2 YYNGEE. The CDR3 sequence is CASSVATGTSGGPDTQYF. The CDR3 nucleotides are TGTGCCAGCAGCGTAGCTACCGGGACTAGCGGAGGGCCAGATACGCAGTATTTT.

The chain joins TRBV6-1 to TRBJ2-1; TRBD1 matches at 7 bases. Germline assignment: CDR1 MNHNS and CDR2 SASEGT. The CDR3 runs to 14 residues. With 8 bases clipped from V and 6 bases from J, the junction kept 10 bases outside the gene matches. DNA for the CDR3: TGTGCCAGCCAATACTCTGAGGGGGCCAATGAGCAGTTCTTC. It yields the protein CASQYSEGANEQFF.

This clonotype was found many times. The chain combines TRBV7-2 with TRBJ2-7, with D possibly TRBD2 on 6 matching bases. Trimming took 1 base from V and 3 from J, leaving 13 bases between them. CDR3 length: 15 amino acids. Germline CDR1 is SGHTA and CDR2 is FQGNSA. CDR3 sequence: CASSLVGSGYYEQYF. CDR3 nucleotides: TGTGCCAGCAGCTTAGTGGGTAGCGGATACTACGAGCAGTACTTC. The entire variable domain, with the rest obtained from reference TRBV7-2 and TRBJ2-7, is as follows: GAGVSQSPSNKVTEKGKDVELRCDPISGHTALYWYRQSLGQGLEFLIYFQGNSAPDKSGLPSDRFSAERTGGSVSTLTIQRTQQEDSAVYLCASSLVGSGYYEQYFGPGTRLTVT.

This clonotype has at least ten counts. The J gene is TRBJ2-1, the V gene TRBV5-1; 9 bases map to TRBD2. Germline loops: CDR1 SGHRS, CDR2 YFSETQ. The CDR3 has 15 amino acids. With V trimmed by 0 bases and J by 7 bases, 5 bases remained unmatched. In DNA form, the CDR3 reads TGCGCCAGCAGCTTGGCTAGCGGGGCCTTTAATGAGCAGTTCTTC. It specifies CASSLASGAFNEQFF.

This clonotype has ten or more counts. The chain couples TRBV19 to TRBJ1-1; no clear D. V was pared by 3 bases and J by 3 bases, with 20 bases between. Germline-derived CDR1 and CDR2 are LNHDA and SQIVND (reference sequence). The CDR3 is 17 residues long. CDR3 nucleotides: TGTGCCAGTAGTATCGCAAGGCTCAGCTTTATAGACACTGAAGCTTTCTTT. Residues: CASSIARLSFIDTEAFF.

There are many counts of this clonotype. The chain combines TRBV28 with TRBJ2-3; 13 bases match TRBD2. This CDR3 has 14 amino acids. J gave up 4 bases and V 10 bases, and 5 bases lay outside the gene matches. The germline V gene has CDR1 MDHEN and CDR2 SYDVKM. This chain's CDR3 is CAIGLAGVSDTQYF. DNA of the CDR3: TGTGCCATCGGACTAGCGGGAGTCTCAGATACGCAGTATTTT.

This clonotype was seen repeatedly, ten times or more. Written as DNA, the CDR3 is TGCGCCAGCAGCCCGGACAGCGCAACCTACGAGCAGTACTTC. Encoded protein: CASSPDSATYEQYF. This chain joins TRBV5-1 and TRBJ2-7, with D possibly matching TRBD1 (6 bases). Trimming pared 4 bases from V and 2 bases from J, leaving 13 bases between. The germline gives CDR1 SGHRS, CDR2 YFSETQ. The CDR3 is made up of 14 amino acids.

V and J are TRBV30 and TRBJ2-2, with 7 bases that match TRBD2. CDR3 length: 14 residues. Germline V lookup: CDR1 GTSNPN, CDR2 SVGIG (reference sequence). With V trimmed by 4 bases and J by 4 bases, 6 bases remained unmatched. The CDR3 loop reads CAWMGGAGTGELFF. The CDR3 region has the DNA TGTGCCTGGATGGGAGGGGCGGGCACCGGGGAGCTGTTTTTT.

This clonotype was observed a few times. At one end the junction does not follow the germline gene, possibly because of a read error. V gene TRBV7-9 combines with J gene TRBJ1-5; D is unresolved. Germline V gene lookup returns CDR1 SEHNR and CDR2 FQNEAQ (reference sequence). This CDR3 has 11 amino acids. The CDR3 spells CASAQDQAQHF. DNA for the CDR3: TGTGCCAGCGCCCAGGATCAGGCCCAGCATTTT.

Remarks on this clonotype: Given a much more abundant clone one base away, this may be a read error. CDR3 sequence (DNA): TGTGCCAGCAGTGATTTTCGGGCAGGGGGAATAGAGACCCAGTACTTC. It codes for CASSDFRAGGIETQYF. The chain combines TRBV28 with TRBJ2-5, with 7 bases aligning to TRBD1. The CDR3 totals 16 residues. CDR1 MDHEN and CDR2 SYDVKM come from the germline V gene. Trimming removed 5 bases from V and 4 bases from J; junction bases left unmatched: 13. The full variable domain, in which reference TRBV28 and TRBJ2-5 provide the parts outside the CDR3, is DVKVTQSSRYLVKRTGEKVFLECVQDMDHENMFWYRQDPGLGLRLIYFSYDVKMKEKGDIPEGYSVSREKKERFSLILESASTNQTSMYLCASSDFRAGGIETQYFGPGTRLLVL.

The CDR3 sequence is CSAISPPGTAYQETQYF. CDR3 DNA sequence: TGCAGTGCTATAAGCCCCCCTGGGACAGCGTATCAAGAGACCCAGTACTTC. The rearrangement joins TRBV20-1 to TRBJ2-5, with 7 bases identical to TRBD1. V was clipped by 4 bases and J by 2 bases; unmatched bases: 16. The CDR3 is 17 residues long. CDR1 and CDR2 from the germline V gene are DFQATT and SNEGSKA (reference sequence).

This clonotype was counted many times. J is TRBJ1-2 and V is TRBV2, with a weak D call TRBD1 (5 bases). Germline-derived CDR1 and CDR2 are SNHLY and FYNNEI. This CDR3 has 14 amino acids. Trimming shortened V by 6 bases and J by 8 bases, and 19 bases separated the two germline ends. CDR3 nucleotides: TGTGCCAGCAGGCTCGACAGCTTCAGAGAGGGCTACACCTTC. Its translation is CASRLDSFREGYTF.

In this sample, this clonotype turned up many times. V gene TRBV28 combines with J gene TRBJ1-4; D not certain. Germline loops: CDR1 MDHEN, CDR2 SYDVKM. This CDR3 is built from 14 residues. V shed 6 bases and J shed 8 bases, with 16 bases lying between them. The CDR3 bases are TGTGCCAGCAGACTTGGAACCTCCGACGAAAAACTGTTTTTT. The encoded protein is CASRLGTSDEKLFF. The variable domain in full, completed from reference TRBV28 and TRBJ1-4, reads DVKVTQSSRYLVKRTGEKVFLECVQDMDHENMFWYRQDPGLGLRLIYFSYDVKMKEKGDIPEGYSVSREKKERFSLILESASTNQTSMYLCASRLGTSDEKLFFGSGTQLSVL.

This clonotype was detected many times. The chain links TRBV11-3 to TRBJ2-5; tentative D call: TRBD1 (5 bases). V was pared by 5 bases and J by 5 bases, with 15 bases between. Germline CDR1 is SGHNT and CDR2 is YENEEA. This CDR3 spans 14 amino acids. CDR3 loop: CASSETGTGETQYF. DNA for the CDR3: TGTGCCAGCAGCGAAACAGGTACCGGGGAGACCCAGTACTTC.

This clonotype has at least ten counts. CDR3 amino acids: CASSVGGLAYEQYF. In nucleotides, the CDR3 is TGTGCCAGCAGCGTAGGGGGGCTAGCCTACGAGCAGTACTTC. The gene calls are TRBV9 and TRBJ2-7; TRBD1 might be the D (6 bases). Germline CDR1 is SGDLS and CDR2 is YYNGEE. V lost 0 bases and J lost 2, with 9 bases in between. The CDR3 runs 14 residues.

This clonotype has just one count. The chain joins TRBV2 to TRBJ2-7; 16 nucleotides line up with TRBD2. The CDR3 extends over 16 amino acids. The J segment lost 4 bases and the V segment lost 6 bases, leaving 6 bases of the junction unmatched. Germline assignment: CDR1 SNHLY and CDR2 FYNNEI. This chain's CDR3 is CASSGTSGRAGYEQYF. The DNA for the CDR3 is TGTGCCAGCAGCGGGACTAGCGGGAGGGCCGGGTACGAGCAGTACTTC.